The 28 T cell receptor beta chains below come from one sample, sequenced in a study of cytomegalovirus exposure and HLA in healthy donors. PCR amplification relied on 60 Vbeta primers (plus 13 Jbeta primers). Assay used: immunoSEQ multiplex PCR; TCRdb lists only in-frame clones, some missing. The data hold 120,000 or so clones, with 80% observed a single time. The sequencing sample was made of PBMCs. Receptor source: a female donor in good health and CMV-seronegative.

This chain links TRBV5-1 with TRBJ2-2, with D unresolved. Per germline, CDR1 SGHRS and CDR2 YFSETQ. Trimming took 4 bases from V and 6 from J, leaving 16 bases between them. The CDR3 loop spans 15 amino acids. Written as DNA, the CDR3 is TGCGCCAGCAGCCTATCTACGGTTACGGCCGGGGAGCTGTTTTTT. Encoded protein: CASSLSTVTAGELFF.

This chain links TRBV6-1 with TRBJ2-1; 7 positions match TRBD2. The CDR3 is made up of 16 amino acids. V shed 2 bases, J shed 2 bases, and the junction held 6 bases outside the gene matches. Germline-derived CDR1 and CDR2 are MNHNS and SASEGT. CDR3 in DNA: TGTGCCAGCAGTGAATGGGAGCGGGACCCCTACAATGAGCAGTTCTTC. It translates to CASSEWERDPYNEQFF.

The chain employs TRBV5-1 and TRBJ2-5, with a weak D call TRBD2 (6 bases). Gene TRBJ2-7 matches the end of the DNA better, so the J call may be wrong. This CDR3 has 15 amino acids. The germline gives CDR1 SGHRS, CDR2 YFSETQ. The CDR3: CASSSGGTDSYEQYF. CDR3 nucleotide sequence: TGCGCCAGCAGCTCTGGGGGGACGGACTCCTACGAGCAGTACTTC.

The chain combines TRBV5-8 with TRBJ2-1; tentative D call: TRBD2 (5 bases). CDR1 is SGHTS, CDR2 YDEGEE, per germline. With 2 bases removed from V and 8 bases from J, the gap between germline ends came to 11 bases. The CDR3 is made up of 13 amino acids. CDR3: CASSFRGFDEQFF. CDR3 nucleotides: TGTGCCAGCAGCTTTCGGGGTTTCGATGAGCAGTTCTTC.

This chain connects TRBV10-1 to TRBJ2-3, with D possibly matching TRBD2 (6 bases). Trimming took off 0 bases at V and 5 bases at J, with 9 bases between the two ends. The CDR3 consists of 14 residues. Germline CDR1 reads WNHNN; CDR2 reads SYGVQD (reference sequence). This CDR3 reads CASSESKAGDTQYF. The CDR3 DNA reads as TGCGCCAGCAGTGAGTCGAAAGCGGGAGATACGCAGTATTTT.

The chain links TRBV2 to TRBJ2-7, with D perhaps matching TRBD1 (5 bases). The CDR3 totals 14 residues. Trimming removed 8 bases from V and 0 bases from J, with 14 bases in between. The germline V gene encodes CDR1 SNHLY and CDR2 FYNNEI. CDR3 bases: TGTGCCAGCTCAGACAGCCAGAGCTCCTACGAGCAGTACTTC. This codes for CASSDSQSSYEQYF.

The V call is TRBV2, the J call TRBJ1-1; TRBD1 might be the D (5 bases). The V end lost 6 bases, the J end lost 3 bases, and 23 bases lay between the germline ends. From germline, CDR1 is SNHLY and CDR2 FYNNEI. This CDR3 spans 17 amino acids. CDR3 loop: CASRGPPGGTPDTEAFF. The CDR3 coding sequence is TGTGCCAGCAGGGGACCGCCTGGAGGGACCCCAGACACTGAAGCTTTCTTT. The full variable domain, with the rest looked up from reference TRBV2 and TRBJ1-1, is EPEVTQTPSHQVTQMGQEVILRCVPISNHLYFYWYRQILGQKVEFLVSFYNNEISEKSEIFDDQFSVERPDGSNFTLKIRSTKLEDSAMYFCASRGPPGGTPDTEAFFGQGTRLTVV.

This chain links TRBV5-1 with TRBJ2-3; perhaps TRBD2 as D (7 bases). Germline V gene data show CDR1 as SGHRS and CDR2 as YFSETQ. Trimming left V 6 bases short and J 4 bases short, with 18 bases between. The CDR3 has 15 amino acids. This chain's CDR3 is CASTAGAGVADTQYF. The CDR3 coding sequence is TGCGCCAGCACCGCGGGGGCGGGAGTGGCAGATACGCAGTATTTT.

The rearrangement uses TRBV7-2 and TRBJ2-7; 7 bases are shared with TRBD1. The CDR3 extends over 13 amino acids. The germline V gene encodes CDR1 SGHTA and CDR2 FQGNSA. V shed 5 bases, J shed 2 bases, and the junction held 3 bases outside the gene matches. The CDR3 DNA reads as TGTGCCAGCAGCCCAACAGGGGCCTACGAGCAGTACTTC. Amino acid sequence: CASSPTGAYEQYF. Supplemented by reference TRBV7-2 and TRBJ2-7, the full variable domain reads GAGVSQSPSNKVTEKGKDVELRCDPISGHTALYWYRQSLGQGLEFLIYFQGNSAPDKSGLPSDRFSAERTGGSVSTLTIQRTQQEDSAVYLCASSPTGAYEQYFGPGTRLTVT.

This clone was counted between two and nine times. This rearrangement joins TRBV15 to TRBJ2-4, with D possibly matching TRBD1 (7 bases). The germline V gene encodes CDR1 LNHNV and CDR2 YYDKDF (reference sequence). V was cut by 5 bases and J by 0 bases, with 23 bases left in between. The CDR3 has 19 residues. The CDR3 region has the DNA TGTGCCACCAGCCCCAGGGGGACGGGACGGGGACTAGCCAAAAACATTCAGTACTTC. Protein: CATSPRGTGRGLAKNIQYF.

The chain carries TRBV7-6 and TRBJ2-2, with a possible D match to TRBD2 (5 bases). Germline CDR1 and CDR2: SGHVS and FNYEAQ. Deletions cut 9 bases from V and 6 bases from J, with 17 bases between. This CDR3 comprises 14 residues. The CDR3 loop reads CASQLERVAGELFF. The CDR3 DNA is TGTGCCAGTCAACTAGAACGAGTTGCCGGGGAGCTGTTTTTT.

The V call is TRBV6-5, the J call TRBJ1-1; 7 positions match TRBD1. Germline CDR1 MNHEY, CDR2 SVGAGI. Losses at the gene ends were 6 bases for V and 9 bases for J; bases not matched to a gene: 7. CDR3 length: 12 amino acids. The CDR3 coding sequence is TGTGCCAGCAGCCCTGACAGGGCCAAAGCTTTCTTT. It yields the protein CASSPDRAKAFF.

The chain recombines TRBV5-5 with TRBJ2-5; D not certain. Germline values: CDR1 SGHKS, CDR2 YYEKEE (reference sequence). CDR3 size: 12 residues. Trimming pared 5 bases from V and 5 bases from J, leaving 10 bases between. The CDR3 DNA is TGTGCCAGCAGTAATAACGGTGAGACCCAGTACTTC. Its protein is CASSNNGETQYF.

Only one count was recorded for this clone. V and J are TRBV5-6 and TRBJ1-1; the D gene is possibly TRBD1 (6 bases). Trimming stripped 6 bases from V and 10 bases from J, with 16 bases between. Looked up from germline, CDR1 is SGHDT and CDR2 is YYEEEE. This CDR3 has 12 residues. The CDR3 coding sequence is TGTGCCAGCAACCCGGGACATTGGTTAGCTTTCTTT. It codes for CASNPGHWLAFF.

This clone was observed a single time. The CDR3 region has the DNA TGTGCCAGCAGTTTCCTACTAGCGGGAGGGCCGGGTGAGCAGTTCTTC. This codes for CASSFLLAGGPGEQFF. The V and J genes are TRBV28 and TRBJ2-1; the match to TRBD2 covers 13 bases. CDR3 size: 16 residues. In germline, CDR1 is MDHEN, CDR2 SYDVKM. The ends lost 3 bases at V and 9 bases at J; junction bases unmatched: 8.

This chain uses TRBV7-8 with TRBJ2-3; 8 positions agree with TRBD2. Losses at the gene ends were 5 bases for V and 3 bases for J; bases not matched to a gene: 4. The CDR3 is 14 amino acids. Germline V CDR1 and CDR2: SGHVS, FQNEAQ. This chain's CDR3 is CASSPKRETDTQYF. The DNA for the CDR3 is TGTGCCAGCAGCCCAAAGCGGGAGACAGATACGCAGTATTTT. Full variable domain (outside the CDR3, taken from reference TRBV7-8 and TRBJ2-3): GAGVSQSPRYKVAKRGQDVALRCDPISGHVSLFWYQQALGQGPEFLTYFQNEAQLDKSGLPSDRFFAERPEGSVSTLKIQRTQQEDSAVYLCASSPKRETDTQYFGPGTRLTVL.

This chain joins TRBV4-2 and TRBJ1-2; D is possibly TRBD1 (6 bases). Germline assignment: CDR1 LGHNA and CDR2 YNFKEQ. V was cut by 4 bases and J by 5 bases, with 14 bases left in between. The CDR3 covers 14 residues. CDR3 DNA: TGTGCCAGCAGCCGCCGGACAGATTTATATGGCTACACCTTC. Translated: CASSRRTDLYGYTF.

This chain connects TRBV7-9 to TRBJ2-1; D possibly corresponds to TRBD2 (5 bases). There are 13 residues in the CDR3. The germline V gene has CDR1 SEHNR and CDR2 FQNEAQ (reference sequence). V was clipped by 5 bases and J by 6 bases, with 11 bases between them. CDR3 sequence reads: CASSPAGLNEQFF. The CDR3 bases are TGTGCCAGCAGCCCCGCCGGACTCAATGAGCAGTTCTTC.

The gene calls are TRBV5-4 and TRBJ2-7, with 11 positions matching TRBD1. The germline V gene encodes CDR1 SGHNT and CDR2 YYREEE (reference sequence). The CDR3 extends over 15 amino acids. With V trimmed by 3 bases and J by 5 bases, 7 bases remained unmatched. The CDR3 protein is CASSSWTGGHHEQYF. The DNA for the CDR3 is TGTGCCAGCAGCTCCTGGACAGGGGGCCACCACGAGCAGTACTTC.

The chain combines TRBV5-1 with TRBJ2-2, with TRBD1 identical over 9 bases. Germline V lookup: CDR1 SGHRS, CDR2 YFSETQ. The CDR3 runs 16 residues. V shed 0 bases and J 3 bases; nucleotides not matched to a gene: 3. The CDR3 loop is CASSLGTGVYTGELFF. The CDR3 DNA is TGCGCCAGCAGCTTGGGGACAGGGGTATACACCGGGGAGCTGTTTTTT.

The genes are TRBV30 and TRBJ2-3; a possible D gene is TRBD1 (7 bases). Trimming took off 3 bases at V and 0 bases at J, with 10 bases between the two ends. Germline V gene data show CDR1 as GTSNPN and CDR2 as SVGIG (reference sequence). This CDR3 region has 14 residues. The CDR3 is CAWSAGQSTDTQYF. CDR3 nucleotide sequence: TGTGCCTGGAGCGCGGGACAGAGCACAGATACGCAGTATTTT.

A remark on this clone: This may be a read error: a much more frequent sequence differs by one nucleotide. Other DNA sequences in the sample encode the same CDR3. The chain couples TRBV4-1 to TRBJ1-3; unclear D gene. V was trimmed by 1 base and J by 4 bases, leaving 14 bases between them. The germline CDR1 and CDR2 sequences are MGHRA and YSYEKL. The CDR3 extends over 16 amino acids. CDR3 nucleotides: TGCGCCAGCAGCCAAGTTCTGGAGGTCCTCGGAAACACCATATATTTT. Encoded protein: CASSQVLEVLGNTIYF.

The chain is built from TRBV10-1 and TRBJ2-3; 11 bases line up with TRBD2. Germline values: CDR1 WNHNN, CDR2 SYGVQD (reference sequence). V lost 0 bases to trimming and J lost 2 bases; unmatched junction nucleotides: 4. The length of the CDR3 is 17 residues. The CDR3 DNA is TGCGCCAGCAGTGAGTCAACTAGCGGGAGCTTCACAGATACGCAGTATTTT. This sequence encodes CASSESTSGSFTDTQYF.

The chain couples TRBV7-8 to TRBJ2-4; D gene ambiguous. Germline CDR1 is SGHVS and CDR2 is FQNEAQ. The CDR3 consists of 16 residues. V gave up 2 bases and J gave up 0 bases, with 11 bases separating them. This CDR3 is CASSLLPPLAKNIQYF. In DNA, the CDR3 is TGTGCCAGCAGCTTACTGCCGCCACTAGCCAAAAACATTCAGTACTTC.

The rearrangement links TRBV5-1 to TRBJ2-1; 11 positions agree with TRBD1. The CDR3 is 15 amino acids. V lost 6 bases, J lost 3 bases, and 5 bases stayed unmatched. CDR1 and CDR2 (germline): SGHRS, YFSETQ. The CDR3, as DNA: TGCGCCAGCACCTCCGGGACAGGGGGCTACAATGAGCAGTTCTTC. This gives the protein CASTSGTGGYNEQFF.

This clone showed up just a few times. CDR3 DNA: TGTGCCAGTAGTACGGGACTAGCGGGGGGCAATGAGCAGTTCTTC. As protein: CASSTGLAGGNEQFF. This chain uses TRBV19 with TRBJ2-1; 15 bases fit TRBD2. Germline values: CDR1 LNHDA, CDR2 SQIVND (reference sequence). The CDR3 covers 15 residues. The trim removed 4 bases at V and 6 bases at J, leaving 1 base unmatched.

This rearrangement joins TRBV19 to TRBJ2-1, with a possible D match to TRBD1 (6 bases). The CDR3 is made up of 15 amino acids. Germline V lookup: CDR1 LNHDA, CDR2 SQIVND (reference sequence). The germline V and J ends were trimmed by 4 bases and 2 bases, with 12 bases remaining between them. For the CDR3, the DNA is TGTGCCAGTAGTAAAACAGGGCAGACCTACAATGAGCAGTTCTTC. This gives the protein CASSKTGQTYNEQFF.

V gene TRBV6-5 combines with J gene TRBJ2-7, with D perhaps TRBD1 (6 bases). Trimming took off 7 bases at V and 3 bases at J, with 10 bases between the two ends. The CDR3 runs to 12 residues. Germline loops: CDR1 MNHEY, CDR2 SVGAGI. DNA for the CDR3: TGTGCCAGCAAACAGGACAGCTACGAGCAGTACTTC. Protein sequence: CASKQDSYEQYF.